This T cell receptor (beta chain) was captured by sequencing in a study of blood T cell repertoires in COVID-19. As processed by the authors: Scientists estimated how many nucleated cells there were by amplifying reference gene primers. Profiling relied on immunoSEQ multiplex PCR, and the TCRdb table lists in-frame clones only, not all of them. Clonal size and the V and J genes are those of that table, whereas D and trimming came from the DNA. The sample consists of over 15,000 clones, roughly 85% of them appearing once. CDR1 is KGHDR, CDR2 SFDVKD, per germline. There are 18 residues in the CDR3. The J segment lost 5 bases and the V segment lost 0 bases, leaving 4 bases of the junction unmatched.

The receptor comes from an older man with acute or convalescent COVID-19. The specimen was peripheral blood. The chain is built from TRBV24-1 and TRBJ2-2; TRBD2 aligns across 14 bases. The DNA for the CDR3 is TGTGCCACCAGTGATTTGTCCGGACTAGCGGGGGGAACCGGGGAGCTGTTTTTT. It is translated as CATSDLSGLAGGTGELFF.